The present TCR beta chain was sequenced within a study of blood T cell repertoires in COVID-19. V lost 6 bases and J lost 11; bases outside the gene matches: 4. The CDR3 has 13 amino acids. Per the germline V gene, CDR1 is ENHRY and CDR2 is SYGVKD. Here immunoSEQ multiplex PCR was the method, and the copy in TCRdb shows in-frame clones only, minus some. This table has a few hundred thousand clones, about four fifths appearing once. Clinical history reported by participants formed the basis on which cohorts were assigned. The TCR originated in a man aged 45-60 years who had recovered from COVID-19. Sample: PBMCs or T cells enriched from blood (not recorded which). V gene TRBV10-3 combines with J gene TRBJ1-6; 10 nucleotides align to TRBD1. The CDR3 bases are TGTGCCATCAGGGGACAGGGGTCCACACCCCTCCACTTT. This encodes CAIRGQGSTPLHF.